The 27 T cell receptor beta chains listed next were all sequenced from one sample in a study of blood T cells in healthy people across ages. Combining a sample-barcoded 5' primer with a J-beta primer mix, a second PCR ran for roughly 7 to 11 cycles. Via MiXCR, TCRdb re-called the 5' RACE reads, giving one row per CDR3 protein. Of about 1.1 million distinct CDR3 sequences in the sample, 35% to 45% were seen once. Sequencing used blood. These TCRs come from a man aged 18 to 35 in good health.

This chain links TRBV6-4 with TRBJ2-1; 8 bases map to TRBD2. The germline V gene encodes CDR1 MRHNA and CDR2 SNTAGT. The CDR3 consists of 16 residues. The trim removed 0 bases at V and 0 bases at J, leaving 1 base unmatched. CDR3 sequence (DNA): TGTGCCAGCAGTGACTCGAGCGGGAGCTCCTACAATGAGCAGTTCTTC. Amino acid sequence: CASSDSSGSSYNEQFF.

This clonotype has a count of ten or more. This chain joins TRBV7-9 and TRBJ2-5; D is perhaps TRBD2 (6 bases). Looked up from germline, CDR1 is SEHNR and CDR2 is FQNEAQ (reference sequence). V lost 6 bases, J lost 2 bases, and 10 bases lay in between. This CDR3 is built from 13 residues. This chain's CDR3 is CASSISGQETQYF. The CDR3 nucleotides read TGTGCCAGCAGTATTAGCGGACAAGAGACCCAGTACTTC.

This clonotype appeared many times. The chain combines TRBV7-2 with TRBJ1-1; possibly TRBD1 for D (6 bases). This CDR3 region has 15 residues. Germline lookup yields CDR1 SGHTA and CDR2 FQGNSA. The V end lost 1 base, the J end lost 0 bases, and 9 bases lay between the germline ends. The CDR3 spells CASSLEGDMNTEAFF. CDR3 nucleotides: TGTGCCAGCAGCTTAGAGGGGGATATGAACACTGAAGCTTTCTTT.

The chain uses TRBV2 and TRBJ1-5; 7 nucleotides align to TRBD1. With V trimmed by 8 bases and J by 5 bases, 18 bases remained unmatched. Germline-derived CDR1 and CDR2 are SNHLY and FYNNEI. The CDR3 covers 17 residues. As DNA, the CDR3 is TGTGCCAGCCGAGCCGAGAGACAGGGAGTTAGTGATCAGCCCCAGCATTTT. Protein: CASRAERQGVSDQPQHF.

V is TRBV7-2 and J is TRBJ2-3; TRBD1 is a possible D gene (6 bases). This CDR3 region has 16 residues. CDR1 is SGHTA, CDR2 FQGNSA, per germline. Trimming cost V 2 bases and J 1 base, with 13 bases left between them. This CDR3 reads CASSLPQKGGTDTQYF. CDR3 bases: TGTGCCAGCAGCTTACCCCAGAAGGGGGGCACAGATACGCAGTATTTT.

The rearrangement uses TRBV13 and TRBJ2-7; no definite D call. The CDR3 runs 14 residues. Trimming shortened V by 5 bases and J by 0 bases, and 11 bases separated the two germline ends. The V gene's germline CDR1 is PRHDT and CDR2 FYEKMQ (reference sequence). The CDR3 DNA reads TGTGCCAGCAGCGTTCAAACGAGCTCCTACGAGCAGTACTTC. It encodes CASSVQTSSYEQYF.

This clonotype occurred a few times. The rearrangement joins TRBV7-2 to TRBJ2-3; D is unclear. V was pared by 5 bases and J by 0 bases, with 27 bases between. Germline assignment: CDR1 SGHTA and CDR2 FQGNSA. The CDR3 loop spans 20 amino acids. As DNA, the CDR3 is TGTGCCAGCAGCCCAATACGGTTACTGGACGGCTACACTAGCACAGATACGCAGTATTTT. It encodes CASSPIRLLDGYTSTDTQYF.

The V call is TRBV4-3, the J call TRBJ1-2, with D tentatively TRBD1 (5 bases). The germline V gene encodes CDR1 LGHNA and CDR2 YSLEER. The CDR3 consists of 14 residues. V gave up 4 bases and J gave up 4 bases, with 13 bases separating them. The CDR3 DNA follows: TGCGCCAGCAGCCTAGCGGGACGGAGCTATGGCTACACCTTC. Its protein product is CASSLAGRSYGYTF.

The CDR3 sequence: CASSVAGLAGDEQFF. CDR3 bases: TGTGCCAGCAGCGTAGCTGGTCTAGCTGGGGATGAGCAGTTCTTC. This chain joins TRBV9 and TRBJ2-1; tentative D call: TRBD2 (5 bases). V was clipped by 0 bases and J by 8 bases, with 15 bases between them. Germline V gene sequence: CDR1 SGDLS, CDR2 YYNGEE. The CDR3 is 15 residues long.

The chain links TRBV11-1 to TRBJ2-5; D is undetermined. CDR3 size: 13 residues. With 0 bases removed from V and 4 bases from J, the gap between germline ends came to 6 bases. Germline V gives CDR1 SGHAT, CDR2 FQDESV (reference sequence). The CDR3 spells CASSLAPGETQYF. As DNA, the CDR3 is TGTGCCAGCAGCTTAGCCCCCGGAGAGACCCAGTACTTC. The full variable domain, completed using reference TRBV11-1 and TRBJ2-5, is EAEVAQSPRYKITEKSQAVAFWCDPISGHATLYWYRQILGQGPELLVQFQDESVVDDSQLPKDRFSAERLKGVDSTLKIQPAELGDSAMYLCASSLAPGETQYFGPGTRLLVL.

The V gene is TRBV20-1, the J gene TRBJ1-1; D ambiguous. V was pared by 6 bases and J by 0 bases, with 20 bases between. The germline V gene encodes CDR1 DFQATT and CDR2 SNEGSKA (reference sequence). CDR3 size: 16 residues. The CDR3 region is CSAPRRGGRLNTEAFF. CDR3 bases: TGCAGTGCCCCTCGGCGGGGAGGGAGACTGAACACTGAAGCTTTCTTT.

The chain links TRBV20-1 to TRBJ2-3, with D possibly called TRBD1 or TRBD2 (5 bases each). CDR3 length equals 12 residues. Trimming shortened V by 1 base and J by 4 bases, and 6 bases separated the two germline ends. Germline V gene data show CDR1 as DFQATT and CDR2 as SNEGSKA (reference sequence). CDR3 loop: CSARVGADTQYF. Here the CDR3 DNA reads TGCAGTGCTAGAGTGGGGGCAGATACGCAGTATTTT.

This clonotype was picked up many times. CDR3: CASSFSLSIGQGNQPQHF. For the CDR3, the DNA is TGTGCCAGCAGTTTTTCCCTCAGTATAGGGCAGGGCAATCAGCCCCAGCATTTT. The chain is built from TRBV12-3 or TRBV12-4 and TRBJ1-5; D is undetermined. The CDR3 loop spans 18 amino acids. Trimming left V 3 bases short and J 2 bases short, with 20 bases between.

The chain joins TRBV14 to TRBJ1-2; possible D gene TRBD1, 5 bases. V was trimmed by 6 bases and J by 2 bases, leaving 13 bases between them. The germline V gene encodes CDR1 SGHDN and CDR2 FVKESK. This CDR3 has 14 amino acids. The CDR3 loop is CASSTYRGNYGYTF. Written as DNA, the CDR3 is TGTGCCAGCAGTACCTACCGGGGGAACTATGGCTACACCTTC.

This rearrangement joins TRBV7-9 to TRBJ2-3, with D perhaps matching TRBD1 (5 bases). This CDR3 is 15 amino acids long. Germline assignment: CDR1 SEHNR and CDR2 FQNEAQ (reference sequence). V dropped 5 bases and J dropped 0 bases, with 12 bases sitting between them. The CDR3 loop reads CASSHPQVSTDTQYF. As DNA, the CDR3 is TGTGCCAGCAGCCATCCACAGGTTAGCACAGATACGCAGTATTTT.

The gene calls are TRBV20-1 and TRBJ1-2; D gene ambiguous. The V and J ends lost 3 bases and 0 bases respectively, with 11 bases between them. This CDR3 contains 14 residues. The V gene's germline CDR1 is DFQATT and CDR2 SNEGSKA (reference sequence). This CDR3 is CSASIAGPNYGYTF. CDR3 nucleotides: TGCAGTGCTAGTATTGCAGGCCCTAACTATGGCTACACCTTC.

This clonotype was detected ten times or more. This chain connects TRBV7-9 to TRBJ1-2; D possibly corresponds to TRBD1 (6 bases). With 6 bases removed from V and 2 bases from J, the gap between germline ends came to 13 bases. Per germline, CDR1 SEHNR and CDR2 FQNEAQ (reference sequence). The CDR3 sequence is 14 residues long. The CDR3 protein is CASSLDGQNYGYTF. CDR3 nucleotide sequence: TGTGCCAGCAGTCTAGACGGACAGAACTATGGCTACACCTTC.

This clonotype appeared a few times. The J gene is TRBJ1-2, the V gene TRBV20-1; the match to TRBD1 covers 9 bases. The CDR3 runs to 14 residues. Germline CDR1 is DFQATT and CDR2 is SNEGSKA (reference sequence). The V segment lost 3 bases and the J segment 4 bases; nucleotides outside the gene matches: 6. The CDR3 region has the DNA TGCAGTGCTAGTTCTACAGGGGGCGGCTATGGCTACACCTTC. It specifies CSASSTGGGYGYTF.

The chain employs TRBV27 and TRBJ2-3; 7 nucleotides match TRBD1. Trimming cost V 6 bases and J 2 bases; bases outside gene matches: 14. CDR3 size: 17 residues. Germline lookup yields CDR1 MNHEY and CDR2 SMNVEV (reference sequence). The CDR3 protein is CASRYLPTGAVTDTQYF. The CDR3 coding sequence is TGTGCCAGCAGATATCTGCCCACAGGGGCGGTCACAGATACGCAGTATTTT.

The chain carries TRBV9 and TRBJ1-1; D gene uncertain. The CDR3 is made up of 15 amino acids. Germline CDR1 reads SGDLS; CDR2 reads YYNGEE. Trimming took 1 base from V and 0 from J, leaving 10 bases between them. The DNA for the CDR3 is TGTGCCAGCAGCGTAACGCCAGCATTGAACACTGAAGCTTTCTTT. This translates into CASSVTPALNTEAFF.

This clonotype has at least ten counts. This sequence joins TRBV20-1 and TRBJ2-7; 9 nucleotides match TRBD1. The CDR3 spans 15 residues. Germline loops: CDR1 DFQATT, CDR2 SNEGSKA (reference sequence). V shed 3 bases and J 3 bases; nucleotides not matched to a gene: 9. As DNA, the CDR3 is TGCAGTGCTAGTACCTCCGGGACAGGGTTCTACGAGCAGTACTTC. This sequence encodes CSASTSGTGFYEQYF.

The V call is TRBV12-3 or TRBV12-4, the J call TRBJ2-1; D possibly corresponds to TRBD1 (5 bases). The CDR3 sequence is 10 residues long. Trimming left V 7 bases short and J 10 bases short, with 8 bases between. For the CDR3, the DNA is TGTGCCAGCAATTCAGGGGAGCAGTTCTTC. Residues: CASNSGEQFF.

The chain recombines TRBV6-5 with TRBJ1-1; 11 bases match TRBD1. The CDR3 spans 20 residues. V lost 4 bases, J lost 7 bases, and 23 bases stayed unmatched. Germline V lookup: CDR1 MNHEY, CDR2 SVGAGI. In DNA, the CDR3 is TGTGCCAGCAGTTTAATCACGGACAGGGGGCGCGAAATCCGCACCTATGAAGCTTTCTTT. Translation gives CASSLITDRGREIRTYEAFF.

With respect to this clonotype: This may arise from a read error, as a much more abundant clone is one base away. The chain carries TRBV5-5 and TRBJ2-7; D call uncertain. Germline values: CDR1 SGHKS, CDR2 YYEKEE (reference sequence). CDR3 length: 13 residues. CDR3 sequence reads: CASSLSSTYERYF. The CDR3 bases are TGTGCCAGCAGCTTGTCAAGTACCTACGAGCGGTACTTC. Drawing the rest from reference TRBV5-5 and TRBJ2-7, the complete variable domain is DAGVTQSPTHLIKTRGQQVTLRCSPISGHKSVSWYQQVLGQGPQFIFQYYEKEERGRGNFPDRFSARQFPNYSSELNVNALLLGDSALYLCASSLSSTYERYFGPGTRLTVT.

This clonotype came up a few times. The chain combines TRBV20-1 with TRBJ1-2; 7 bases map to TRBD1. After removal of 0 bases from V and 4 bases from J, the junction contained 8 bases not matched to a gene. The CDR3 loop spans 15 amino acids. Germline CDR1 DFQATT, CDR2 SNEGSKA (reference sequence). CDR3 in amino acids: CSARDMTGRRYGYTF. The CDR3 nucleotides read TGCAGTGCTAGAGACATGACAGGGCGACGCTATGGCTACACCTTC.

The V and J genes are TRBV5-6 and TRBJ2-1, with 9 bases aligning to TRBD1. The junction had 7 bases not matched to a gene; V was cut back by 3 bases and J by 6 bases. Germline V gene lookup returns CDR1 SGHDT and CDR2 YYEEEE. This CDR3 is built from 15 residues. CDR3 loop: CASSSGTGFGNEQFF. CDR3 bases: TGTGCCAGCAGCTCCGGGACAGGGTTCGGCAATGAGCAGTTCTTC.

The table lists this clonotype with a few counts. This chain joins TRBV14 and TRBJ1-1; D unclear. Deletions cut 2 bases from V and 5 bases from J, with 6 bases between. The germline gives CDR1 SGHDN, CDR2 FVKESK. This CDR3 comprises 12 residues. The CDR3 DNA reads TGTGCCAGCAGCCAACGATGGACTGAAGCTTTCTTT. It specifies CASSQRWTEAFF.